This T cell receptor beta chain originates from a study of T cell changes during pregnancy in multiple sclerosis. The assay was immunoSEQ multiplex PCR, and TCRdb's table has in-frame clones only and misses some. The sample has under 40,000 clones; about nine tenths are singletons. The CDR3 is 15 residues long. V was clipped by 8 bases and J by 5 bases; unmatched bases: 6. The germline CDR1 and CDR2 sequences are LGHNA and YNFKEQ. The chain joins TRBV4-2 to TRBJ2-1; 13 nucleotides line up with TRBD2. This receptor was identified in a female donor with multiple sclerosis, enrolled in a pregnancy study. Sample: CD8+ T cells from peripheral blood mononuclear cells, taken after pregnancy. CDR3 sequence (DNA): TGTGCCAGCGGAAGGACTAGCGGGGGAAACAATGAGCAGTTCTTC. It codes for CASGRTSGGNNEQFF.